This TCR beta chain comes out of a study of blood T cell repertoires in COVID-19. V lost 5 bases to trimming and J lost 5 bases, with 30 bases between them. The V gene's germline CDR1 is LNHDA and CDR2 SQIVND (reference sequence). The CDR3 is made up of 19 amino acids. Profiled with immunoSEQ multiplex PCR; TCRdb holds only in-frame clones, not every one. The table shows 49,000 or so clones, with 80% to 90% occurring only once. Sequenced input: peripheral blood. The rearrangement links TRBV19 to TRBJ2-5; D possibly corresponds to TRBD1 (6 bases). The sequence was obtained from a man aged 45-65 years with acute or convalescent COVID-19. The CDR3 bases are TGTGCCAGTAGTCGAAAGTCCGGGACACAACAAATTACCCGGGAGACCCAGTACTTC. This codes for CASSRKSGTQQITRETQYF.